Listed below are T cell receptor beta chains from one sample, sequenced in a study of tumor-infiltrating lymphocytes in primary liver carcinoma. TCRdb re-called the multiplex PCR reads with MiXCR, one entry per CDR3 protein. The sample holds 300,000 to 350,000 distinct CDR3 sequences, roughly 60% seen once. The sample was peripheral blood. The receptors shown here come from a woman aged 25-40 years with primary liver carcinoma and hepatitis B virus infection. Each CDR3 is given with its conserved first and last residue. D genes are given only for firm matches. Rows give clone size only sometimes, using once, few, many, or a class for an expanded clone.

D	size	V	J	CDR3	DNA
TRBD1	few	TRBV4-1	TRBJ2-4	CASRTPTGYLGGAKNIQYF	TGCGCCAGCAGAACCCCGACAGGGTACCTCGGAGGAGCCAAAAACATTCAGTACTTC
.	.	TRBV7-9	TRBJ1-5	CASSVQNQPQHF	TGTGCCAGCAGCGTACAGAATCAGCCCCAGCATTTT
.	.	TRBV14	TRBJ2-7	CASSHQLGNPYEQYF	TGTGCCAGCAGCCACCAGCTCGGGAACCCCTACGAGCAGTACTTC
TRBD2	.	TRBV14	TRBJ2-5	CASSLLPGRGETQYF	TGTGCCAGCAGCCTCCTCCCGGGGAGGGGAGAGACCCAGTACTTC
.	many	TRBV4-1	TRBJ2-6	CASSQARRQGKNYSGANVLTF	TGCGCCAGCAGCCAAGCCCGGCGGCAGGGGAAAAACTACTCTGGGGCCAACGTCCTGACTTTC
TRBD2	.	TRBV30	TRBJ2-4	CAWTPRGVTVKNIQYF	TGTGCCTGGACCCCACGGGGGGTGACAGTCAAAAACATTCAGTACTTC
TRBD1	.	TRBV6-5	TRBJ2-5	CASSGWTGQGMSYTETQYF	TGTGCCAGCAGTGGGTGGACGGGACAGGGCATGAGCTACACGGAGACCCAGTACTTC
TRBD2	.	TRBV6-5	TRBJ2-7	CASNLAGGPYEQYF	TGTGCCAGCAATCTAGCGGGAGGGCCTTACGAGCAGTACTTC
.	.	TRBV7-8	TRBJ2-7	CANSSYSYEQYF	TGTGCCAACAGTTCTTACTCCTACGAGCAGTACTTC
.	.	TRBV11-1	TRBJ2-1	CARGLVNSNEQFF	TGTGCCAGAGGCTTAGTGAATAGCAATGAGCAGTTCTTC
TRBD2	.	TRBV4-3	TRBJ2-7	CASSQGTSFHSAGEQYF	TGCGCCAGCAGCCAAGGGACTAGCTTCCACTCAGCGGGAGAGCAGTACTTC
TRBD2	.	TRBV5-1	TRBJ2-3	CAGSLSLAGVSDTQYF	TGCGCCGGCAGCTTGAGCCTAGCGGGAGTCTCAGATACGCAGTATTTT
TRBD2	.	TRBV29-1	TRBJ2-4	CNGIGGIIQYF	TGCAACGGGATCGGGGGGATCATTCAGTACTTC
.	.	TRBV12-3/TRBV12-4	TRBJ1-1	CASSPRDGGRRLRAFF	TGTGCCAGCAGTCCCAGAGACGGGGGGCGCCGGCTGCGGGCTTTCTTT
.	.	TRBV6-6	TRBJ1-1	CASGEVWAETEAFF	TGTGCCAGCGGAGAAGTATGGGCGGAAACTGAAGCTTTCTTT
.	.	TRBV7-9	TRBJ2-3	CASSLAMDSAIGTDTQYF	TGTGCCAGCAGCTTAGCGATGGACAGTGCTATTGGCACAGATACGCAGTATTTT
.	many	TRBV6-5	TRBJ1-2	CASTRGFDYGYTF	TGTGCCAGCACCAGAGGTTTTGACTATGGCTACACCTTC
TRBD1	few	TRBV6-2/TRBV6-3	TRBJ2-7	CASKLRTGHEQYF	TGTGCCAGCAAACTCCGGACAGGGCACGAGCAGTACTTC
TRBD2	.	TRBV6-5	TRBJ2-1	CACSPLSGRFNEQFF	TGTGCCTGCAGTCCCCTTAGCGGGAGGTTCAATGAGCAGTTCTTC
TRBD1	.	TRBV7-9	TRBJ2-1	CASSLNAGGEPVEQFF	TGTGCCAGCAGCTTAAACGCAGGGGGCGAACCTGTTGAGCAGTTCTTC